Listed below are T cell receptor beta chains from one sample, sequenced in a study of Ad26.COV2.S vaccination and SARS-CoV-2 variants. Generated by immunoSEQ multiplex PCR, the TCRdb table keeps only in-frame clones and is missing some. The table lists approximately 360,000 clones, about four fifths of them singletons, with about 7.4% in the top ten. The material sequenced was peripheral blood, taken in a trial of Ad26.COV2.S vaccine versus placebo. Receptors originate from a person aged 18 to 65 who received the Ad26.COV2.S COVID-19 vaccine or a placebo. Each CDR3 is given with its conserved first and last residue. A D gene is named only where the DNA matches it firmly. Only some rows state a clone size, as once, few, many or a class for expanded clones.

CDR3 | DNA | V | size | J | D
CASSPGGYGYTF | TGTGCCAGCTCACCAGGGGGCTATGGCTACACCTTC | TRBV18 | - | TRBJ1-2 | -
CASSPRTANYGYTF | TGTGCCAGCAGCCCTAGGACAGCCAACTATGGCTACACCTTC | TRBV7-9 | once | TRBJ1-2 | -
CATSSLEEGYGYTF | TGTGCCACCAGCAGTTTGGAGGAAGGCTATGGCTACACCTTC | TRBV15 | - | TRBJ1-2 | -
CASSPLLAANYEQYF | TGCGCCAGCAGCCCCCTCCTAGCGGCCAACTACGAGCAGTACTTC | TRBV4-1 | - | TRBJ2-7 | TRBD2
CASSSHGVNTEAFF | TGTGCCAGCAGTTCCCACGGGGTGAACACTGAAGCTTTCTTT | TRBV27 | - | TRBJ1-1 | -
CASSVAREYGYTF | TGTGCCAGCAGTGTTGCCAGGGAGTATGGCTACACCTTC | TRBV2 | few | TRBJ1-2 | -
CASSEPTRPQHF | TGTGCCAGCAGTGAACCTACTCGCCCCCAGCATTTT | TRBV6-1 | - | TRBJ1-5 | -
CASSAVGGRRDEQYF | TGTGCCAGCAGTGCGGTGGGGGGGCGCAGGGACGAGCAGTACTTC | TRBV6-4 | - | TRBJ2-7 | -
CASSLERAGYNSPLHF | TGTGCCAGCAGCTTAGAAAGGGCGGGTTATAATTCACCCCTCCACTTT | TRBV7-2 | - | TRBJ1-6 | -
CASSAMSTNEKLFF | TGTGCCAGCAGCGCGATGTCAACTAATGAAAAACTGTTTTTT | TRBV28 | - | TRBJ1-4 | -
CASSIRQGGGYTF | TGTGCCAGTAGTATACGACAGGGTGGAGGCTACACCTTC | TRBV19 | - | TRBJ1-2 | TRBD1
CASSQPGQGARWTEAFF | TGTGCCAGCAGCCAACCGGGACAGGGGGCAAGGTGGACTGAAGCTTTCTTT | TRBV3-1/TRBV3-2 | - | TRBJ1-1 | TRBD1
CASSLMGFLNSPLHF | TGTGCCAGCAGCTTAATGGGATTTCTTAATTCACCCCTCCACTTT | TRBV5-4 | - | TRBJ1-6 | -
CASNSYGYTF | TGTGCCAGTAACTCCTATGGCTACACCTTC | TRBV19 | - | TRBJ1-2 | -
CASSLGHPNEKLFF | TGTGCCAGCAGCTTGGGACACCCTAATGAAAAACTGTTTTTT | TRBV5-4 | - | TRBJ1-4 | -
CASSPTLGYTF | TGCGCCAGCAGCCCGACCCTGGGCTACACCTTC | TRBV5-1 | few | TRBJ1-2 | -
CASSPGTGKDTF | TGTGCCAGCAGTCCCGGGACAGGGAAAGACACCTTC | TRBV27 | - | TRBJ1-2 | TRBD1
CASSGLAGGNEQFF | TGTGCCAGCAGTGGACTAGCGGGGGGGAATGAGCAGTTCTTC | TRBV6-4 | - | TRBJ2-1 | TRBD2
CASSRDVTNYGYTF | TGTGCCAGTAGTCGGGACGTAACTAACTATGGCTACACCTTC | TRBV19 | - | TRBJ1-2 | -